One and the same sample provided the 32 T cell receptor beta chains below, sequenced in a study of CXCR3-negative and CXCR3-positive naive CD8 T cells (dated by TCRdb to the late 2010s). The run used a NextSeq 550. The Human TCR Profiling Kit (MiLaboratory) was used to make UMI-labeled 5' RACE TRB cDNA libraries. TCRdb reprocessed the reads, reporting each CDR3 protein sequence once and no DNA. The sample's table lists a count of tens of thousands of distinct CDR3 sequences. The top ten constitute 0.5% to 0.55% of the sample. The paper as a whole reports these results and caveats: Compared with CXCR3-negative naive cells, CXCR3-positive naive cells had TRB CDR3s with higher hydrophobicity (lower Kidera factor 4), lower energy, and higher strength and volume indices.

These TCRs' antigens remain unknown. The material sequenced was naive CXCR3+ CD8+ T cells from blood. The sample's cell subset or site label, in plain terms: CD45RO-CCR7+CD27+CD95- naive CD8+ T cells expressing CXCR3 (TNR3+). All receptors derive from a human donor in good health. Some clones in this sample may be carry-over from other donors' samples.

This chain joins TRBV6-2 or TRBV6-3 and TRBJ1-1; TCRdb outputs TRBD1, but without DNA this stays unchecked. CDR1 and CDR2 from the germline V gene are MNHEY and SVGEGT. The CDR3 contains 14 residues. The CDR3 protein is CASGLYSGYTEAFF.

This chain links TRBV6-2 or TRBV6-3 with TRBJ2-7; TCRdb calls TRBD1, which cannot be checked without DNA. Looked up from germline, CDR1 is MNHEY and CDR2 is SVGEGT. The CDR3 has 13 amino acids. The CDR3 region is CASNGQGTYEQYF.

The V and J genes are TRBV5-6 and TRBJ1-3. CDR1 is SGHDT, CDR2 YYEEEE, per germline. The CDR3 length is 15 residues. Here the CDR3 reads CASSLGPNSGNTIYF.

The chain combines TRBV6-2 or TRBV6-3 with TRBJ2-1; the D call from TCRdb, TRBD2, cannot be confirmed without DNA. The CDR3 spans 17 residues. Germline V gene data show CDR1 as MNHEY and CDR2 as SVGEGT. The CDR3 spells CASSYSPGTSGYNEQFF.

The CDR3 sequence: CASSTLPREGGAFF. V usage is TRBV7-9 and J usage is TRBJ1-1; TCRdb's assignment of TRBD1 cannot be checked, as there is no DNA. Germline-derived CDR1 and CDR2 are SEHNR and FQNEAQ (reference sequence). The CDR3 spans 14 residues.

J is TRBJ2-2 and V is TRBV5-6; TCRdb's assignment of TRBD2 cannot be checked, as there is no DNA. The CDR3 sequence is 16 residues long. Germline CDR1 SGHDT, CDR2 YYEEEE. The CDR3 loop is CASSAHQGPATGELFF.

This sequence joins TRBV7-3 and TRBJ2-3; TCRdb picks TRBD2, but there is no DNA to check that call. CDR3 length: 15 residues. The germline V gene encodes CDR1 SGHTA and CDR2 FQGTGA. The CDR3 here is CASSPTSGGGDTQYF.

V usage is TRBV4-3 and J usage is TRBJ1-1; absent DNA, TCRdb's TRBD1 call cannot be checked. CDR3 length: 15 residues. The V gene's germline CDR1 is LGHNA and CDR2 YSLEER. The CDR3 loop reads CASSQDRGLNTEAFF.

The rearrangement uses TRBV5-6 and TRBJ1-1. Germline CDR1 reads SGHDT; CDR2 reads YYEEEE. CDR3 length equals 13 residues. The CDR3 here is CASRHEGNTEAFF.

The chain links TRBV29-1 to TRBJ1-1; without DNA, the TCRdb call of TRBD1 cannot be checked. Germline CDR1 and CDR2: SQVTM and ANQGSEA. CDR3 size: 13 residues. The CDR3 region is CSVEEQGGTEAFF. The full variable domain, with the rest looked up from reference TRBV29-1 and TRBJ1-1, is SAVISQKPSRDICQRGTSLTIQCQVDSQVTMMFWYRQQPGQSLTLIATANQGSEATYESGFVIDKFPISRPNLTFSTLTVSNMSPEDSSIYLCSVEEQGGTEAFFGQGTRLTVV.

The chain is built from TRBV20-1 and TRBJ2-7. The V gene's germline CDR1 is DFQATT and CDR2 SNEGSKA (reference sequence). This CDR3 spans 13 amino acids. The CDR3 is CSARLPSSYEQYF.

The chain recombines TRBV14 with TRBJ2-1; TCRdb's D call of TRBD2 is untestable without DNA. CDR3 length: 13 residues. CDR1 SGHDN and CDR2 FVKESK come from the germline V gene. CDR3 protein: CASSPLVHDEQFF.

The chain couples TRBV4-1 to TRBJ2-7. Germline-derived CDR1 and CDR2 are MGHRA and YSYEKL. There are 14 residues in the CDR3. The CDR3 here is CASSQFLTSYEPYF.

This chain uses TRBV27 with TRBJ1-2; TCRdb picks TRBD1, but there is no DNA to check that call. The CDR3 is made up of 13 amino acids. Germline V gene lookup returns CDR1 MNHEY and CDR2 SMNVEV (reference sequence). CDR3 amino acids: CASSSGQIYGYTF.

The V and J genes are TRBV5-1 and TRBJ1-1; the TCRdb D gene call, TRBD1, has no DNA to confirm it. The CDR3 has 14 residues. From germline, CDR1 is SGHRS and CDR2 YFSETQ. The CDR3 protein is CASSLERTGLEAFF.

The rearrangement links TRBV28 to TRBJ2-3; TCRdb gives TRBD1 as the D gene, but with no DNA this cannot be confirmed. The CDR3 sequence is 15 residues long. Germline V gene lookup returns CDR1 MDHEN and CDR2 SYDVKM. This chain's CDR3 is CASRTTGASTDTQYF.

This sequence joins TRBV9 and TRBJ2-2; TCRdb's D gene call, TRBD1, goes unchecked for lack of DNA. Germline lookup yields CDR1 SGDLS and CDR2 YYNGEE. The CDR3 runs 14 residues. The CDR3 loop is CASSFGGATGELFF.

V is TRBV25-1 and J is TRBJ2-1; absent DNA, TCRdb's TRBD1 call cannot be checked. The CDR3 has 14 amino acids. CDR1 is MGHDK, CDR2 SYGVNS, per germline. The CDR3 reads CASSEYGTVNEQFF.

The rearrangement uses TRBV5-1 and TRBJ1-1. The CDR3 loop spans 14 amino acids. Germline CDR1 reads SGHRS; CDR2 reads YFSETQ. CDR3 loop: CASSLAEGNTEAFF. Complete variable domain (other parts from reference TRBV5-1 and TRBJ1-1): KAGVTQTPRYLIKTRGQQVTLSCSPISGHRSVSWYQQTPGQGLQFLFEYFSETQRNKGNFPGRFSGRQFSNSRSEMNVSTLELGDSALYLCASSLAEGNTEAFFGQGTRLTVV.

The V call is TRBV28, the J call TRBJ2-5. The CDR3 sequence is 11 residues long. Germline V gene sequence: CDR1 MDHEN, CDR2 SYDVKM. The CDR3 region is CASSHQETQYF.

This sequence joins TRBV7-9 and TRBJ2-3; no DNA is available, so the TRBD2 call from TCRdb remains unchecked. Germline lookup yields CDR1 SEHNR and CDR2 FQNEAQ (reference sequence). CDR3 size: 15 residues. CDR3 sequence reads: CASSLISGDTDTQYF.

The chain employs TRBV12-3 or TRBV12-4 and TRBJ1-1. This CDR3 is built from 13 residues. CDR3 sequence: CASNLKEGIEAFF.

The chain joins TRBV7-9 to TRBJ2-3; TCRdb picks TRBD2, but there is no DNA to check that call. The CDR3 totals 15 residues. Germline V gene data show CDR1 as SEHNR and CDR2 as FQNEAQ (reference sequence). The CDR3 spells CASARPSGHTDTQYF.

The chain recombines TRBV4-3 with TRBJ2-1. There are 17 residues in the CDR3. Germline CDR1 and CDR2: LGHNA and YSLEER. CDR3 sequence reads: CASSQDLLAGALNEQFF.

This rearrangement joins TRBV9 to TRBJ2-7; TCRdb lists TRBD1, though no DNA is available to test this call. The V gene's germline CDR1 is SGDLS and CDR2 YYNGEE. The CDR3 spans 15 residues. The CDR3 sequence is CASSVGGTRSYEQYF. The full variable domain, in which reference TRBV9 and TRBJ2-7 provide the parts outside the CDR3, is DSGVTQTPKHLITATGQRVTLRCSPRSGDLSVYWYQQSLDQGLQFLIQYYNGEERAKGNILERFSAQQFPDLHSELNLSSLELGDSALYFCASSVGGTRSYEQYFGPGTRLTVT.

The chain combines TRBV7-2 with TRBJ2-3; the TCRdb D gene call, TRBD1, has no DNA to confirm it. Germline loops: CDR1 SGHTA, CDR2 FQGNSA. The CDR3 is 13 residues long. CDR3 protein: CASSSGGTDTQYF.

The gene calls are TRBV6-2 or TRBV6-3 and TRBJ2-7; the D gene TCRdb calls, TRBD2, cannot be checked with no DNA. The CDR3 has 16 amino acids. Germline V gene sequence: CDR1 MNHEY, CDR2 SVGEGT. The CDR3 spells CASSWERASGGYEQYF.

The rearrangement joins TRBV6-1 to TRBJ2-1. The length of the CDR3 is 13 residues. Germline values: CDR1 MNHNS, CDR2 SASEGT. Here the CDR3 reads CASSDQVLNEQFF.

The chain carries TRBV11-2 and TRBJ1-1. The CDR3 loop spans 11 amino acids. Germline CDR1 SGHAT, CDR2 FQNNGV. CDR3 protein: CASRIPTEAFF.

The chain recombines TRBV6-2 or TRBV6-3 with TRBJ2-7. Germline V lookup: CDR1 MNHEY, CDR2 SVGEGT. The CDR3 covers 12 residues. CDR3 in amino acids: CASSYGPYEQYF.

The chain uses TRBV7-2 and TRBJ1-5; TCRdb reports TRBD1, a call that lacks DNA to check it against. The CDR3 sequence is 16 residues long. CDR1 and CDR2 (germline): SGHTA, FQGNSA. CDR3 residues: CASSARAPGSNQPQHF.

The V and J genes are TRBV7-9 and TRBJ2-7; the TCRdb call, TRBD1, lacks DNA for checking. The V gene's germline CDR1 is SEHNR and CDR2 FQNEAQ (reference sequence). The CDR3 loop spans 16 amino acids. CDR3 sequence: CASRAVGTELTYEQYF.